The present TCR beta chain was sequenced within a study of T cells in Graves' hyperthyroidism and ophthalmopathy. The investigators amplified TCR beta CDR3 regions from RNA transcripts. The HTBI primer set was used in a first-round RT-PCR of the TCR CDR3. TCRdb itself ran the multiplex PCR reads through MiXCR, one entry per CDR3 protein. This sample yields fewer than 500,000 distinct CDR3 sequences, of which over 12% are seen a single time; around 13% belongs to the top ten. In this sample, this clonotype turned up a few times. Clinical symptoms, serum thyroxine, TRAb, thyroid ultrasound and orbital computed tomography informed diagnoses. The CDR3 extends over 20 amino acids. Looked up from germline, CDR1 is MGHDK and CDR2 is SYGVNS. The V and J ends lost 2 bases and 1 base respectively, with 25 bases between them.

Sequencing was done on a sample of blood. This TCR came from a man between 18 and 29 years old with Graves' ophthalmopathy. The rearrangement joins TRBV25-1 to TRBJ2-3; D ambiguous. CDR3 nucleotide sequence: TGTGCCAGCAGTGAAACGAAAGGGTATGGTACACTTTTACGCACAGATACGCAGTATTTT. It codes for CASSETKGYGTLLRTDTQYF.